This T cell receptor beta chain was recovered during a study of T cell repertoires in cytomegalovirus infection. Study results and caveats: CMV-specific HLA-C-restricted TCR beta clonotypes dominated the ex vivo response.

In the case of this clonotype: Its target is not known.

This CDR3 is 17 amino acids long. In germline, CDR1 is KGHDR, CDR2 SFDVKD. V was pared by 3 bases and J by 4 bases, with 10 bases of the junction left unmatched. TCRdb independently ran MiXCR on the reads; one entry per CDR3 protein. In the table there are about 470,000 distinct CDR3 sequences, approximately 46% of which are singletons. This specimen consisted of cultured PBMCs, obtained from culture after CMV antigen stimulation. The chain joins TRBV24-1 to TRBJ2-5; 10 nucleotides align to TRBD1. This clonotype originated in a human donor in good health (CMV status not recorded). Some clones in this sample may be carry-over from other donors' samples. CDR3 nucleotides: TGTGCCACCAGTGATCGTCCCGGGACAGGGGAGGGAGAGACCCAGTACTTC. This encodes CATSDRPGTGEGETQYF.